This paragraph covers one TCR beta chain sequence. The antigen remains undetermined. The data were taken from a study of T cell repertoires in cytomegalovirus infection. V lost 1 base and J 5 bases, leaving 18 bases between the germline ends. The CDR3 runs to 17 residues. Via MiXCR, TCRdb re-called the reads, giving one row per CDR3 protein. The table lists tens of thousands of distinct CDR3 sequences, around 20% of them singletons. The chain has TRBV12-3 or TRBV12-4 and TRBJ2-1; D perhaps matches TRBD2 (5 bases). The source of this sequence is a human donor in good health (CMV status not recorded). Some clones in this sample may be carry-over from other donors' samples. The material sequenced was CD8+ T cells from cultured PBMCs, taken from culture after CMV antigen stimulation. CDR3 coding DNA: TGTGCCAGCAGTTTAGTCGCGGGCCCGATCTTGAACAATGAGCAGTTCTTC. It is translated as CASSLVAGPILNNEQFF.